The clone carrying this TCR beta chain was observed at least ten times. The antigen remains unidentified. TCRdb re-called the RT-PCR reads through MiXCR, storing one row per CDR3 protein. The sample carries 800,000 to 1,000,000 distinct CDR3 sequences, 21% recorded once. This entry comes from a study of response to subunit inactivated influenza vaccine. Overall study findings and caveats: The authors suggested that few new T cells are recruited per seasonal influenza vaccination.

V lost 1 base to trimming and J lost 6 bases, with 14 bases between them. The CDR3 runs to 15 residues. The sample was PBMCs from blood, taken around 5 days after vaccination. The chain recombines TRBV12-3 or TRBV12-4 with TRBJ2-3; weak D call: TRBD2 (5 bases). This receptor was identified in a man between 50 and 59 years old who received an inactivated influenza vaccine. The CDR3 is CASSLDGKKSDTQYF. CDR3 sequence (DNA): TGTGCCAGCAGTTTAGACGGGAAAAAGAGTGATACGCAGTATTTT.